This T cell receptor (beta chain) emerged from a study of blood T cell repertoires in COVID-19. In germline, CDR1 is MNHEY, CDR2 SVGEGT. The CDR3 length is 15 residues. V shed 5 bases, J shed 4 bases, and the junction held 7 bases outside the gene matches. Original processing notes: Estimated nucleated cell counts came from reference gene primer amplification. TCRdb's copy holds only in-frame clones and misses some; the assay was immunoSEQ multiplex PCR. V, J and clone size reflect that table, while D and trimming were determined from the DNA. Counted here are approximately 150,000 clones, about 90% occurring once; the ten biggest clones make up more than 3%.

The specimen sequenced was peripheral blood. V usage is TRBV6-2 or TRBV6-3 and J usage is TRBJ1-5; TRBD1 aligns across 8 bases. The receptor was derived from a woman in her seventies with acute or convalescent COVID-19. The CDR3 protein is CASSKDRDGNQPQHF. CDR3 DNA sequence: TGTGCCAGCAGTAAGGACAGGGATGGGAATCAGCCCCAGCATTTT.